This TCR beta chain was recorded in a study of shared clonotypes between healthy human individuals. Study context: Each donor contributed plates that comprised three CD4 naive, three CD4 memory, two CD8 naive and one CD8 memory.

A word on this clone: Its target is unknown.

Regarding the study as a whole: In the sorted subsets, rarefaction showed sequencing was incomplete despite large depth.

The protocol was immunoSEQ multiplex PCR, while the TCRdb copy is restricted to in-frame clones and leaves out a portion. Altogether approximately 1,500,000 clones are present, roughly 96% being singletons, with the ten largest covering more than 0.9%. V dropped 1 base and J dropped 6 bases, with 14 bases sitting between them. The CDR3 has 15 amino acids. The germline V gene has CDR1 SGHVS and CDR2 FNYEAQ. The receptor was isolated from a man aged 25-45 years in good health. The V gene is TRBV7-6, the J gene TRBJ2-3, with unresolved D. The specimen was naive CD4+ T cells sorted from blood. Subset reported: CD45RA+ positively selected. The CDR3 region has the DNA TGTGCCAGCAGCTTAGGGGGATCGATTTGGGATACGCAGTATTTT. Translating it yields CASSLGGSIWDTQYF.